Listed below are T cell receptor beta chains from one sample, sequenced in a study of shared clonotypes between healthy human individuals. Measured with immunoSEQ multiplex PCR; TCRdb has only the in-frame clones, and not every one. This table holds 2 million to 2.5 million clones, approximately 94% found once. Sample: naive CD8+ T cells sorted from blood. All receptors derive from a man aged 18 to 29 in good health. Each CDR3 is given with its conserved first and last residue. A D gene is named only where the DNA matches it firmly.

V	J	D	CDR3	DNA
TRBV6-5	TRBJ1-1	NA	CASGPYGADEAFF	TGTGCCAGCGGCCCCTACGGGGCCGATGAAGCTTTCTTT
TRBV7-9	TRBJ2-7	NA	CASSPDVGGPYYEQYF	TGTGCCAGCAGCCCCGACGTAGGCGGCCCATACTACGAGCAGTACTTC
TRBV6-6	TRBJ2-7	NA	CASTPWGGNYEQYF	TGTGCCAGCACCCCCTGGGGTGGAAATTACGAGCAGTACTTC
TRBV2	TRBJ2-7	NA	CASSEDWQTYEQYF	TGTGCCAGCAGTGAAGACTGGCAGACCTACGAGCAGTACTTC
TRBV6-5	TRBJ2-7	TRBD2	CASSYLGLAGSYEQYF	TGTGCCAGCAGTTATCTGGGGCTAGCGGGTTCCTACGAGCAGTACTTC
TRBV1	TRBJ2-5	NA	CTSSQDPRGRGETQYF	TGCACCAGCAGCCAAGATCCCCGGGGGAGGGGGGAGACCCAGTACTTC
TRBV5-4	TRBJ1-1	NA	CASSLAWGTEAFF	TGTGCCAGCAGCTTGGCCTGGGGCACTGAAGCTTTCTTT
TRBV5-4	TRBJ2-5	NA	CASSLVGGRSETQYF	TGTGCCAGCAGCTTGGTCGGGGGGCGATCCGAGACCCAGTACTTC
TRBV2	TRBJ2-7	NA	CASGGTPEYEQYF	TGTGCCAGCGGTGGGACTCCTGAGTACGAGCAGTACTTC
TRBV7-2	TRBJ2-5	NA	CASSPDAETQYF	TGTGCCAGCAGCCCAGATGCGGAGACCCAGTACTTC
TRBV4-3	TRBJ2-3	TRBD2	CASSQELTREGQDTQYF	TGCGCCAGCAGCCAAGAATTAACACGGGAGGGCCAAGATACGCAGTATTTT
TRBV6-5	TRBJ2-2	TRBD2	CASSKGLADTGELFF	TGTGCCAGCAGTAAGGGACTAGCGGACACCGGGGAGCTGTTTTTT
TRBV5-4	TRBJ1-2	TRBD1	CASSGGTAYGYTF	TGTGCCAGCAGCGGCGGGACAGCCTATGGCTACACCTTC
TRBV6-1	TRBJ1-4	NA	CASSEPGQLKLFF	TGTGCCAGCAGTGAACCCGGACAGCTAAAACTGTTTTTT
TRBV30	TRBJ2-7	NA	CAWSDRGGHEQYF	TGTGCCTGGAGTGACAGGGGAGGTCACGAGCAGTACTTC
TRBV7-8	TRBJ2-7	NA	CASTDGPGTPSYEQYF	TGTGCCAGCACGGACGGCCCGGGAACTCCCTCCTACGAGCAGTACTTC
TRBV7-6	TRBJ2-1	TRBD2	CASSLELAGGPEQFF	TGTGCCAGCAGCTTAGAACTAGCGGGAGGGCCGGAGCAGTTCTTC
TRBV30	TRBJ1-2	NA	CAWSPIWESYTF	TGTGCCTGGAGCCCAATTTGGGAGAGCTACACCTTC
TRBV30	TRBJ2-7	TRBD2	CAWSVSSGADEQYF	TGTGCCTGGAGTGTGAGTAGCGGGGCAGACGAGCAGTACTTC
TRBV4-1	TRBJ1-1	NA	CASSHLEGTTEAFF	TGCGCCAGCAGCCACCTCGAGGGGACCACTGAAGCTTTCTTT
TRBV4-3	TRBJ1-3	NA	CASSRLTGAGNTIYF	TGCGCCAGCAGCCGACTTACAGGAGCTGGAAACACCATATATTTT
TRBV2	TRBJ2-4	NA	CASSETNTLAKNIQYF	TGTGCCAGCAGTGAAACCAATACGCTAGCCAAAAACATTCAGTACTTC
TRBV11-2	TRBJ1-2	TRBD1	CASSSQGENYGYTF	TGTGCCAGCAGCTCTCAGGGGGAGAACTATGGCTACACCTTC
TRBV7-6	TRBJ2-3	NA	CASSSQGSSTDTQYF	TGTGCCAGCAGCTCCCAGGGATCTAGCACAGATACGCAGTATTTT
TRBV27	TRBJ2-7	NA	CASTDTTARYEQYF	TGTGCCAGCACCGACACGACAGCCCGTTACGAGCAGTACTTC
TRBV27	TRBJ2-7	NA	CASSFGRGRYEQYF	TGTGCCAGCAGTTTTGGCAGGGGCCGCTACGAGCAGTACTTC
TRBV10-3	TRBJ2-1	NA	CAISDDLGGFSYNEQFF	TGTGCCATCAGTGATGATCTTGGAGGATTCTCCTACAATGAGCAGTTCTTC